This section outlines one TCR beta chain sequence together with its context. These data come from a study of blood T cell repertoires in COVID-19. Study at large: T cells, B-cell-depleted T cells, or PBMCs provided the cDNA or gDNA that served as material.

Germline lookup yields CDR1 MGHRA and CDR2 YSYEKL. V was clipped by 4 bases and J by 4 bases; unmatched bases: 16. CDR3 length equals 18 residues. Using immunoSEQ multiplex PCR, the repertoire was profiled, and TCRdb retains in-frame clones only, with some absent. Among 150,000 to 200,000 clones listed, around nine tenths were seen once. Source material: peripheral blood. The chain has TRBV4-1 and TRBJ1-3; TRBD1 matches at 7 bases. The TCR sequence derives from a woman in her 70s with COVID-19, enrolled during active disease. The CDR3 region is CASSLSRAGGQSGNTIYF. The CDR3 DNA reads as TGCGCCAGCAGCCTCTCCCGCGCCGGGGGACAGTCCGGAAACACCATATATTTT.